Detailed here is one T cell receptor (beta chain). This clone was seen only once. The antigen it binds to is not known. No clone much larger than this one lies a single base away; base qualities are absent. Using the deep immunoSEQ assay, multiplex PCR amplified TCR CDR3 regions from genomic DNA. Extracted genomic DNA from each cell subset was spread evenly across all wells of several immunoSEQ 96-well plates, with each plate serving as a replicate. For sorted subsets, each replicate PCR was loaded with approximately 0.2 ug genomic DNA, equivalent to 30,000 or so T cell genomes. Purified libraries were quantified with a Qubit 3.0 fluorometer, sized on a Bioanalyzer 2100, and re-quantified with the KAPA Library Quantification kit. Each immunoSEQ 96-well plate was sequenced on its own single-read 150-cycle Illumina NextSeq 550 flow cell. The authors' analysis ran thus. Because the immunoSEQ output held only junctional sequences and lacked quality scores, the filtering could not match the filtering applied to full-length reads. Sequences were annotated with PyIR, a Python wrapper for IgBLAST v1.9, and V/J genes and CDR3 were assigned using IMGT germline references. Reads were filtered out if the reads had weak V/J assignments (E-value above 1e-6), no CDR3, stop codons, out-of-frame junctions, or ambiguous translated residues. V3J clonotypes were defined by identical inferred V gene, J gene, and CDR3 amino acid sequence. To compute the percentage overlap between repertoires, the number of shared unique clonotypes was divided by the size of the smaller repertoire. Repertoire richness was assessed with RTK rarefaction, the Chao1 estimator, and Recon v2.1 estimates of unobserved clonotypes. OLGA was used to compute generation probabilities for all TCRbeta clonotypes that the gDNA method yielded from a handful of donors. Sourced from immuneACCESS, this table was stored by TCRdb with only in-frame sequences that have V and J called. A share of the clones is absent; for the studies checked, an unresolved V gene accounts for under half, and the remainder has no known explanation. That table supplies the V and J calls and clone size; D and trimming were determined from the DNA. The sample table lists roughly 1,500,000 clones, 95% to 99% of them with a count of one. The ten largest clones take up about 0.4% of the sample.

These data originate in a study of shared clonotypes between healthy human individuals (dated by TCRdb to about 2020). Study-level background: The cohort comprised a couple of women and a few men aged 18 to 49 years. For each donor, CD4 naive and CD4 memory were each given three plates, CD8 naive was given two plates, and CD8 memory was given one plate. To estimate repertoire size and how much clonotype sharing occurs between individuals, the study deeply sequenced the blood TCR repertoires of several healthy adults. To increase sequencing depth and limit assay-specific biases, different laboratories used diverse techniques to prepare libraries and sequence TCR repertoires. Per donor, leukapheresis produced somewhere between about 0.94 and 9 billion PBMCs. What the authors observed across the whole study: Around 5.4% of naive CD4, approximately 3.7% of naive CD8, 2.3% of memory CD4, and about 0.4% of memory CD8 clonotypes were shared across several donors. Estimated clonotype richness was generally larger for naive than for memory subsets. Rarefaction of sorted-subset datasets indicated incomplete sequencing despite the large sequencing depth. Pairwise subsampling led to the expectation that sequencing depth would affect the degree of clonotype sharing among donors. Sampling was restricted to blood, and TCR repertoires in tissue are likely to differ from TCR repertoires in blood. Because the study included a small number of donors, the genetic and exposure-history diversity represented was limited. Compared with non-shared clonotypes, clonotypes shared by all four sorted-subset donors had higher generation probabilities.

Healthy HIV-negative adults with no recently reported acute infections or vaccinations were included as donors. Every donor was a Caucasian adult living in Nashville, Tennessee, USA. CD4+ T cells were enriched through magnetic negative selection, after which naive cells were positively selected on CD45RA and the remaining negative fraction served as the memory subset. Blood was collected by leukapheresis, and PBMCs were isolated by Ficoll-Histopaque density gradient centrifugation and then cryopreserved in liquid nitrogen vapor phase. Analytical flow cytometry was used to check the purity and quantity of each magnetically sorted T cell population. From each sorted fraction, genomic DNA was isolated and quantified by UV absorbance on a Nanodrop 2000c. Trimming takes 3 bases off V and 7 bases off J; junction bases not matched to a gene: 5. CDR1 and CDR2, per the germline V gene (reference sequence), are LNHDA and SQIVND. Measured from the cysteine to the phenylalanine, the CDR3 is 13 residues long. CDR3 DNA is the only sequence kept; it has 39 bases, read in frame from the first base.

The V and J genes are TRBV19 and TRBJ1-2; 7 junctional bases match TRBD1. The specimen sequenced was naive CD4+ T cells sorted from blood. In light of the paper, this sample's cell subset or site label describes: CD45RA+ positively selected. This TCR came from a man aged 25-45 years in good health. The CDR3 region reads CASSIPGTAGYTF. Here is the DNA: TGTGCCAGTAGTATCCCCGGGACAGCTGGCTACACCTTC.